This entry features one T cell receptor beta chain sequence. Its antigen is still unknown. This sample stems from a study of T cell responses to AZD1222 COVID-19 vaccine. Study-level results: The study reported that nearly half of spike-specific TCRs target unmutated variant regions. White British donors predominated, females outnumbered males, and clonal diversity was possibly underestimated. Spike-spanning, vaccine-associated CD4 TCRs were dominant at 160-218 and 743-854. The peak T cell response came first, and repertoires were sampled only after it.

The protocol was immunoSEQ multiplex PCR, while the TCRdb copy is restricted to in-frame clones and leaves out a portion. Of around 130,000 clones in the sample, roughly 90% are singletons; the top ten hold roughly 5.7%. This clonotype originated in an adult who received the AZD1222 COVID-19 vaccine. Specimen: peripheral blood, collected 28 days after the second AZD1222 dose.

CDR3 DNA: TGTGCCAGCAGTCCTACAGGGGTGGGCTATGGCTACACCTTC. Its protein is CASSPTGVGYGYTF. The chain has TRBV28 and TRBJ1-2, with 7 bases that match TRBD1. V lost 5 bases, J lost 4 bases, and 7 bases stayed unmatched. Germline V CDR1 and CDR2: MDHEN, SYDVKM. CDR3 length: 14 residues.